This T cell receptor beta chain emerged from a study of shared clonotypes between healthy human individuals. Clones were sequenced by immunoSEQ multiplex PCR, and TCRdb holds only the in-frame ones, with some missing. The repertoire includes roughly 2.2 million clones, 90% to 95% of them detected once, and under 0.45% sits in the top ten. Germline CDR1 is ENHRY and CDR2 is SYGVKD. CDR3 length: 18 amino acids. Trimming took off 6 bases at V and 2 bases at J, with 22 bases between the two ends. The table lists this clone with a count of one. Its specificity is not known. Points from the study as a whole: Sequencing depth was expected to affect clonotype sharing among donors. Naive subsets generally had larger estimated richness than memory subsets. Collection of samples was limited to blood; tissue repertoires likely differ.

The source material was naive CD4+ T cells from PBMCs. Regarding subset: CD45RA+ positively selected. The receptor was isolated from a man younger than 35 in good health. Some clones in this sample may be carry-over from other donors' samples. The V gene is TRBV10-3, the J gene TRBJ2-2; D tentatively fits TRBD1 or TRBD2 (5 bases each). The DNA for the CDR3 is TGTGCCATCAGCGCACGGGGCGGGTCCGGGCTTAACACCGGGGAGCTGTTTTTT. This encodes CAISARGGSGLNTGELFF.